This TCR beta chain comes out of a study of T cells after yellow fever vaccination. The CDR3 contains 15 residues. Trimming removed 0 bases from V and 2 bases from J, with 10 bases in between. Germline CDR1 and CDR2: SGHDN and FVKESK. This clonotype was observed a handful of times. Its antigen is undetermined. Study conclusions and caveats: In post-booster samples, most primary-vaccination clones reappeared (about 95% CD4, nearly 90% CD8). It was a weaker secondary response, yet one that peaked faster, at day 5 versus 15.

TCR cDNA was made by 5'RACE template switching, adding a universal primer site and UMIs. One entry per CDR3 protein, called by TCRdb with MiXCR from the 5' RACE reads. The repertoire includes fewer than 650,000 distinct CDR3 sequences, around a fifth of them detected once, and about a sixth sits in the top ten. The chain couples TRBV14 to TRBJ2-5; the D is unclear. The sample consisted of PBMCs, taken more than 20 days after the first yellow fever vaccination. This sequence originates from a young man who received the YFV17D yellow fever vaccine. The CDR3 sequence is CASSQDVQTQETQYF. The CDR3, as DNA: TGTGCCAGCAGCCAAGATGTACAGACTCAAGAGACCCAGTACTTC.